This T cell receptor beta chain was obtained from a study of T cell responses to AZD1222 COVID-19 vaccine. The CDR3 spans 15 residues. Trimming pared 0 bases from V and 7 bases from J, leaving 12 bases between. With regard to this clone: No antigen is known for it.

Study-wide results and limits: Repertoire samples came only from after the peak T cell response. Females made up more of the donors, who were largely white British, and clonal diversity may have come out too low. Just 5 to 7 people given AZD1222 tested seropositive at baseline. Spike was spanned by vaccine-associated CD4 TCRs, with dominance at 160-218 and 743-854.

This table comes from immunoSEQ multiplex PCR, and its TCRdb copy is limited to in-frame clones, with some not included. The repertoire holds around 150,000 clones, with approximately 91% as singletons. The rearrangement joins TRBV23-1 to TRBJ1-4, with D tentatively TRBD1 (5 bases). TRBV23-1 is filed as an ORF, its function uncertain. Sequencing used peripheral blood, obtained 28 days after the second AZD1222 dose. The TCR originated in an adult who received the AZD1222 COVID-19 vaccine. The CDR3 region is CASSQSRGVSEKLFF. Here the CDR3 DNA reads TGCGCCAGCAGTCAATCAAGGGGAGTGAGTGAAAAACTGTTTTTT.